This T cell receptor beta chain comes out of a study of beta chain features in type 1 diabetes. Study-level findings and limits: Shorter templates may be favored by PCR, equally so in patients and controls. There was a possibility that cDNA sequencing over-represented cells with high TCR expression. A moderate, significant TCRB CDR3 shortening appeared in type 1 diabetes across four CD4+ subsets. Any HLA type influence on TCRB rearrangement was left unresolved here.

This CDR3 spans 14 amino acids. The germline V gene encodes CDR1 SGHAT and CDR2 FQDESV (reference sequence). V lost 1 base and J 8 bases, leaving 12 bases between the germline ends. There are a few counts of this clone. No antigen is known for it. Reverse transcribing all isolated RNA meant expressed TCRB transcripts were sequenced. Sequenced by immunoSEQ multiplex PCR; TCRdb stores in-frame clones only, minus some. The sample contains 680,000 or so clones, roughly 13% of which appear only once. This chain uses TRBV11-1 with TRBJ1-5, with D unresolved. The sequence derives from a man aged 18 to 29 with type 1 diabetes. Material: naive CD4+ T cells from blood. The CDR3 sequence is CASSLGVGSEPQHF. In nucleotides, the CDR3 is TGTGCCAGCAGCTTAGGGGTCGGCTCCGAGCCCCAGCATTTT.